This TCR beta chain was recovered during a study of cytomegalovirus exposure and HLA in healthy donors (dated by TCRdb to about 2017). About the study as a whole: According to a later analysis, the approximately 130 validation repertoires were produced on the same platform as the approximately 690 repertoires of the first cohort. The study aimed to test whether cataloging public T cell receptors could reveal signatures of past pathogen exposure. A separate validation cohort of some 130 different subjects was used in addition to the approximately 670-subject first cohort. The study combined high-throughput TCR immunosequencing, statistical association of individual TCRs with disease status, and machine learning to predict cytomegalovirus infection status. The full study reports these points: The study listed 150 to 200 TCR beta chains as associated with cytomegalovirus. Three of the identified cytomegalovirus-associated TCR beta chains were confirmed in vitro to be specific for cytomegalovirus antigens. In both the original and validation cohorts, the classifier was reported to diagnose cytomegalovirus status with high specificity and sensitivity. All 120 or so repertoires were used to score co-occurrence in the validation cohort in a later analysis, because that analysis had no HLA typing for the cohort. Most TCR sequences were observed very rarely across donors, whereas some public TCRs were present in many individuals. In a later analysis, TCRs clustered in the first cohort were found to also tend to co-occur in the roughly 120 validation repertoires, with 94% of cluster scores above 0. The authors suggested that the approach could potentially be generalized to other disease states and immunological phenotypes.

A word on this clone: Its antigen is not yet known. It has no much larger one-base neighbor in the sample; base qualities were not kept.

Separate from the approximately 670-subject first cohort, the validation cohort of more than 90 subjects was the group to which the donors belonged. The library was made by the immunoSEQ multiplex PCR assay. Per the authors' processing: A statistical classification framework was developed to diagnose cytomegalovirus status using the catalog of TCR beta chain sequences. The immuneACCESS repertoire file appears here via TCRdb, limited to in-frame rearrangements. These files lack a portion of the clones; in checked studies, under half of the deficit traces to unresolved V genes, and the cause of the others is not known. V, J and clone size reflect that table, while D and trimming were determined from the DNA. This sample is represented by around 150,000 clones; around nine tenths of them were singletons. Jointly, the top ten make up 7.9% of the sample. CDR3 length: 14 amino acids, cysteine to phenylalanine. Only CDR3 DNA remains: 42 bases, in frame from the first base. Deletion took 10 bases off V and 2 bases off J, with a span of 15 bases between the germline ends. Reading the germline V gene gives CDR1 MDHEN and CDR2 SYDVKM.

This receptor was identified in a woman aged 18 to 35 in good health and CMV-seropositive. Sequenced input: PBMCs. The chain couples TRBV28 to TRBJ2-1; the D gene cannot be named for sure. This receptor carries the CDR3 CATCTVSPYNEQFF. At the DNA level, the sequence is TGTGCCACCTGTACAGTTTCACCCTACAATGAGCAGTTCTTC.